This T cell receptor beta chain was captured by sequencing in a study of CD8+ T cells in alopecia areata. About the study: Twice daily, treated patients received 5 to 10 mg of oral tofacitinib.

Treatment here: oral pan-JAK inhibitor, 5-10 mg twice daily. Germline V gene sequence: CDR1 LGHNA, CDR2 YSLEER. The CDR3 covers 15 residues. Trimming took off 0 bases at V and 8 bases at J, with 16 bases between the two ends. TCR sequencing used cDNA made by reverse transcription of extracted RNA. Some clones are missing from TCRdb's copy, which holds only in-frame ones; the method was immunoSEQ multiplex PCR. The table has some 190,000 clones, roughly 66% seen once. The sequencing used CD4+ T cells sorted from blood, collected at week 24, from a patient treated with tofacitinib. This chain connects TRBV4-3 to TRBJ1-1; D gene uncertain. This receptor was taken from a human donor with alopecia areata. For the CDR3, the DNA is TGCGCCAGCAGCCAAGATTCCAGCACGGCTAGGGAAGCTTTCTTT. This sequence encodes CASSQDSSTAREAFF.